This T cell receptor (beta chain) was captured by sequencing in a study of blood T cell repertoires in COVID-19. At the level of the study: Collection of acute and convalescent COVID-19 samples took place in the United States, Italy and Spain.

V lost 6 bases to trimming and J lost 0 bases; unmatched junction nucleotides: 10. The CDR3 length is 17 residues. Germline lookup yields CDR1 MDHEN and CDR2 SYDVKM. In the original processing: Nucleated cell counts were estimated from reference gene primer amplification. Clones were sequenced by immunoSEQ multiplex PCR, and TCRdb holds only the in-frame ones, with some missing. D and trimming were read from the DNA, whereas the V and J calls and clone size are those reported in that table. Of 85,000 to 110,000 clones in the sample, around nine tenths were seen once. The TCR comes from a woman aged 80 or older in a cohort sampled during active COVID-19. The sample taken for sequencing was peripheral blood. The chain is built from TRBV28 and TRBJ1-1; 10 nucleotides align to TRBD1. This CDR3 is CASRPSAGTGVNTEAFF. Written as DNA, the CDR3 is TGTGCCAGCAGACCTAGCGCCGGGACAGGGGTGAACACTGAAGCTTTCTTT.